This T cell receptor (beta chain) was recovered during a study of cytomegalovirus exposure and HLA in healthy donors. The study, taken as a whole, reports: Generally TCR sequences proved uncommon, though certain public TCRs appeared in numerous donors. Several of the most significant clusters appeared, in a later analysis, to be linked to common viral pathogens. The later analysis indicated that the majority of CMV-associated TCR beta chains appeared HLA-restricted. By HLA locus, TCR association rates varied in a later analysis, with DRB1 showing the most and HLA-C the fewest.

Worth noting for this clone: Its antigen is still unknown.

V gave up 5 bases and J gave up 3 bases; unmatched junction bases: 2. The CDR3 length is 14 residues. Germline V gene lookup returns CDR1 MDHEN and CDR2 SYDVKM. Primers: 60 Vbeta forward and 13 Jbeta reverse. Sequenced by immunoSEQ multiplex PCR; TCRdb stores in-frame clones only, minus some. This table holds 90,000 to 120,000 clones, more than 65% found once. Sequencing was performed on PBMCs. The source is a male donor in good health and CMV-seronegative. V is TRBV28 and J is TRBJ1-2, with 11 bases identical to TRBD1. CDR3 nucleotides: TGTGCCAGCAGTGGGACAGGGGGGGACTATGGCTACACCTTC. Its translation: CASSGTGGDYGYTF.